This T cell receptor (beta chain) comes out of a study of shared T cell receptors in the human thymus. Trimming shortened V by 5 bases and J by 6 bases, and 8 bases separated the two germline ends. This CDR3 is 11 amino acids long. The germline CDR1 and CDR2 sequences are SGHDN and FVKESK. The data were produced by immunoSEQ multiplex PCR, yet TCRdb's version contains in-frame clones alone and is incomplete. The data contain hundreds of thousands of clones, approximately 78% of them singletons. This clone has just one count. The same sample was also studied in work on human thymus T cells. From that report: Resected material from corrective heart surgery provided the thymus tissue analysed.

The receptor comes from a boy in the first two years of life with a congenital heart defect. The gene calls are TRBV14 and TRBJ2-7; D unresolved. The sequenced sample consisted of thymocytes. The CDR3 nucleotides are TGTGCCAGCAGCAACTCGTCCGAGCAGTACTTC. Amino acid sequence: CASSNSSEQYF.